The clone carrying this TCR beta chain was detected only a few times. Its antigen is currently unknown. This specimen comes from a study of T cells after yellow fever vaccination. Germline V gene lookup returns CDR1 SGHRS and CDR2 YFSETQ. There are 15 residues in the CDR3. V shed 0 bases and J shed 1 base, with 11 bases lying between them. Study-level results: A limited proportion of clonotypes was detected within both the CD4 and CD8 compartments.

TCRdb re-analysed the 5' RACE reads in MiXCR, keeping a single row per CDR3 protein. The sample lists hundreds of thousands of distinct CDR3 sequences, roughly 13% occurring once. The sequence came from a man in his thirties or forties who received the YFV17D yellow fever vaccine. The sequencing here drew on PBMCs, taken on the day of the yellow fever booster vaccination. The V and J genes are TRBV5-1 and TRBJ2-7, with D possibly being TRBD2 (5 bases). The CDR3 coding sequence is TGCGCCAGCAGCTTGGCTCCAGCGGTATCCTACGAGCAGTACTTC. This encodes CASSLAPAVSYEQYF. Filled out from reference TRBV5-1 and TRBJ2-7, the complete variable domain reads KAGVTQTPRYLIKTRGQQVTLSCSPISGHRSVSWYQQTPGQGLQFLFEYFSETQRNKGNFPGRFSGRQFSNSRSEMNVSTLELGDSALYLCASSLAPAVSYEQYFGPGTRLTVT.